These T cell receptor beta chains were read from a single sample in a study of blood T cell repertoires in COVID-19. TCRdb keeps only in-frame clones here, not all; method: immunoSEQ multiplex PCR. The sample lists roughly 250,000 clones; more than 80% were seen once. The source material was PBMCs or T cells enriched from blood (not recorded which). These receptors came from a man aged 45-60 years who had been exposed to COVID-19. Both conserved end residues are part of each CDR3. D genes are given only for firm matches. Some rows have no size entry. The others give once, few or many, or a class for an expanded clone.

>TRBJ1-2|.|TRBD1|TRBV11-2
TGTGCCAGCAGCCGGACAGGGGAGCACTATGGCTACACCTTC
CASSRTGEHYGYTF
>TRBJ1-5|.|TRBD1|TRBV10-3
TGTGCCATCAGCAAACAGGGGCAAGATCAGCCCCAGCATTTT
CAISKQGQDQPQHF
>TRBJ2-3|.|TRBD2|TRBV27
TGTGCCAGCAGCATCATTCGACTAGCGGGAGGGAGCACAGATACGCAGTATTTT
CASSIIRLAGGSTDTQYF
>TRBJ2-7|.|.|TRBV28
TGTGCCAGCATGATGGGCAGGGACTACGAGCAGTACTTC
CASMMGRDYEQYF
>TRBJ2-5|.|.|TRBV24-1
TGTGCCACCAGCGCATCCAGGGTCCAAGAGACCCAGTACTTC
CATSASRVQETQYF
>TRBJ1-2|few|.|TRBV7-9
TGTGCCAGCAGCTTAGGACATGTTGGCTACACCTTC
CASSLGHVGYTF
>TRBJ1-6|.|.|TRBV5-5
TGTGCCAGCAGCTTGGGAGGAGTCTCCTATAATTCACCCCTCCACTTT
CASSLGGVSYNSPLHF
>TRBJ2-3|.|TRBD2|TRBV6-5
TGTGCCAGCAGTCACGGGGGGGTAGATACGCAGTATTTT
CASSHGGVDTQYF
>TRBJ1-4|.|.|TRBV29-1
TGCAGCGTTCAGGGAAGTCGAACTAATGAAAAACTGTTTTTT
CSVQGSRTNEKLFF
>TRBJ1-5|.|.|TRBV2
TGTGCCAGCATACGAAATCAGGGGACCAATCAGCCCCAGCATTTT
CASIRNQGTNQPQHF
>TRBJ1-5|.|.|TRBV4-1
TGCGCCAGCAGCCAAGGTGCGGGGGGCCCGCGCAATCAGCCCCAGCATTTT
CASSQGAGGPRNQPQHF
>TRBJ1-6|.|.|TRBV12-3/TRBV12-4
TGTGCCAGCAGTATGAACCAGCGGACACCCCTCCACTTT
CASSMNQRTPLHF
>TRBJ2-5|.|TRBD2|TRBV2
TGTGCCAGCAGTGAGAATAGCGGGACGGAGACCCAGTACTTC
CASSENSGTETQYF
>TRBJ2-2|.|.|TRBV27
TGTGCCAGCAGTTTAGCGCCCGTGAACACCGGGGAGCTGTTTTTT
CASSLAPVNTGELFF
>TRBJ2-6|.|.|TRBV30
TGTGCCTGGATGAGGCCGTCCTCTGGGGCCAACGTCCTGACTTTC
CAWMRPSSGANVLTF
>TRBJ1-6|.|.|TRBV28
TGTGCCAGCAGTTTGCGATCAACATGGGGAGCCCCACTTAATTCACCCCTCCACTTT
CASSLRSTWGAPLNSPLHF
>TRBJ2-1|.|TRBD2|TRBV4-1
TGCGCCAGCAGCCGGGGACTAGCGGGAGTAGGCGAGCAGTTCTTC
CASSRGLAGVGEQFF
>TRBJ1-2|.|.|TRBV19
TGTGCCAGTAGCCCTAGGAGCGGTGGATATGGCTACACCTTC
CASSPRSGGYGYTF
>TRBJ1-6|.|TRBD1|TRBV5-1
TGCGCCAGCAGCTTGGATGGGACAGGCCCATTGCCCCTCCACTTT
CASSLDGTGPLPLHF
>TRBJ2-7|.|TRBD2|TRBV7-6
TGTGCCAGCAGCTTGGGGGGGATGAACGAGCAGTACTTC
CASSLGGMNEQYF
>TRBJ2-3|.|TRBD2|TRBV5-4
TGTGCCAGCAGCTCGCTAGCGGGAGGGCCAGTAGATACGCAGTATTTT
CASSSLAGGPVDTQYF
>TRBJ1-5|.|.|TRBV7-2
TGTGCCAGCAGCTTATCAGTTAGCAATCAGCCCCAGCATTTT
CASSLSVSNQPQHF
>TRBJ1-2|once|.|TRBV18
TGTGCCAGCACGGAGACGGTGCAGGGAGCGGGGGGCCATGGCTACACCTTC
CASTETVQGAGGHGYTF
>TRBJ1-2|once|.|TRBV12-3/TRBV12-4
TGTGCCAGCACCCCTGGGGCGGGAAGAACCTACACCTTC
CASTPGAGRTYTF
>TRBJ2-1|.|.|TRBV7-9
TGTGCCAGCAGCTTAGGGACTGGGAGCTCCTACAATGAGCAGTTCTTC
CASSLGTGSSYNEQFF
>TRBJ2-2|.|TRBD2|TRBV4-1
TGCGCCAGCAGCCAGGCGGGAGCCGGAGGGGTCACCGGGGAGCTGTTTTTT
CASSQAGAGGVTGELFF
>TRBJ2-2|.|.|TRBV7-3
TGTGCCAGCAGCTTTTCCGGGAACACCGGGGAGCTGTTTTTT
CASSFSGNTGELFF
>TRBJ2-3|.|.|TRBV5-4
TGTGCCAGCACCCTGGACTGGGAAGGGGATACGCAGTATTTT
CASTLDWEGDTQYF
>TRBJ2-1|.|TRBD1|TRBV28
TGTGCCAGCAGTTTTCAAGGACAGGGTAAGAATGAGCAGTTCTTC
CASSFQGQGKNEQFF
>TRBJ2-5|.|.|TRBV11-2
TGTGCCAGCAGCTTAGCTGGCCACTACTACCAAGAGACCCAGTACTTC
CASSLAGHYYQETQYF
>TRBJ1-2|.|.|TRBV19
TGTGCCAGTAGATACGACACATACTATGGCTACACCTTC
CASRYDTYYGYTF
>TRBJ2-5|once|TRBD2|TRBV11-2
TGTGCCAGCAGCTTAGTCAGGCTAGCGGGAGGGTACGTACAAGAGACCCAGTACTTC
CASSLVRLAGGYVQETQYF
>TRBJ1-2|.|.|TRBV6-5
TGTGCCAGCGGTCAGGCAAACTATGGCTACACCTTC
CASGQANYGYTF
>TRBJ2-1|.|TRBD2|TRBV5-4
TGTGCCAGCAGCTTCCGGGCCGTCGGGAGGGAGCAGTTCTTC
CASSFRAVGREQFF
>TRBJ2-1|.|TRBD1|TRBV5-1
TGCGCCAGCAGCCTCAGAACCCACAGACAGGGGGCTTACAATGAGCAGTTCTTC
CASSLRTHRQGAYNEQFF
>TRBJ1-2|.|TRBD1|TRBV19
TGTGCCAGTAGTATTCTGGACAGGACAACTTATGGCTACACCTTC
CASSILDRTTYGYTF
>TRBJ1-5|few|TRBD1|TRBV6-4
TGTGCCAGCAGCCTACAGGGGACCTATAGCAATCAGCCCCAGCATTTT
CASSLQGTYSNQPQHF
>TRBJ2-3|.|TRBD2|TRBV4-1
TGCGCCAGCAGCCAGTCGAGGCTAGCGGTAAACACAGATACGCAGTATTTT
CASSQSRLAVNTDTQYF
>TRBJ1-2|.|.|TRBV11-1
TGTGCCAGCAGCAATGACAGCCCTGGGCATGGCTACACCTTC
CASSNDSPGHGYTF
>TRBJ1-6|.|.|TRBV4-1
TGCGCCAGCAGCCATAACACAGGGACATATTCACCCCTCCACTTT
CASSHNTGTYSPLHF
>TRBJ1-4|.|.|TRBV6-5
TGTGCCAGCAGACGCGTGGGCGAAAATGAAAAACTGTTTTTT
CASRRVGENEKLFF
>TRBJ1-5|.|.|TRBV19
TGTGCCAGTAGTAGCACACAGGGCAATCAGCCCCAGCATTTT
CASSSTQGNQPQHF
>TRBJ1-3|.|.|TRBV5-6
TGTGCCAGCACCCTGGGGGCCGTCGGCACCCCTGGAAACACCATATATTTT
CASTLGAVGTPGNTIYF
>TRBJ2-1|.|.|TRBV30
TGTGCCTGGAGTATACTAGAGGGCAATGAGCAGTTCTTC
CAWSILEGNEQFF
>TRBJ1-2|.|.|TRBV6-1
TGTGCCAGCAGTGAAGATCGGGTCAGATATGGCTACACCTTC
CASSEDRVRYGYTF
>TRBJ2-1|.|TRBD2|TRBV7-6
TGTGCCAGCAGGCCCACTAGCGGGGGGGCCCATGAGCAGTTCTTC
CASRPTSGGAHEQFF
>TRBJ1-6|.|TRBD1|TRBV27
TGTGCCAGCAGTTTATTCGGCGGAGGGACAGGAAGCTCCTATAATTCACCCCTCCACTTT
CASSLFGGGTGSSYNSPLHF
>TRBJ1-2|.|.|TRBV9
TGTGCCAGCAGCGCCCTACCGGGACAACTTTATGGCTACACCTTC
CASSALPGQLYGYTF
>TRBJ2-1|.|.|TRBV5-4
TGTGCCAGCAGCTTGTGGGACAACCCCACCGGGCAGTTCTTC
CASSLWDNPTGQFF